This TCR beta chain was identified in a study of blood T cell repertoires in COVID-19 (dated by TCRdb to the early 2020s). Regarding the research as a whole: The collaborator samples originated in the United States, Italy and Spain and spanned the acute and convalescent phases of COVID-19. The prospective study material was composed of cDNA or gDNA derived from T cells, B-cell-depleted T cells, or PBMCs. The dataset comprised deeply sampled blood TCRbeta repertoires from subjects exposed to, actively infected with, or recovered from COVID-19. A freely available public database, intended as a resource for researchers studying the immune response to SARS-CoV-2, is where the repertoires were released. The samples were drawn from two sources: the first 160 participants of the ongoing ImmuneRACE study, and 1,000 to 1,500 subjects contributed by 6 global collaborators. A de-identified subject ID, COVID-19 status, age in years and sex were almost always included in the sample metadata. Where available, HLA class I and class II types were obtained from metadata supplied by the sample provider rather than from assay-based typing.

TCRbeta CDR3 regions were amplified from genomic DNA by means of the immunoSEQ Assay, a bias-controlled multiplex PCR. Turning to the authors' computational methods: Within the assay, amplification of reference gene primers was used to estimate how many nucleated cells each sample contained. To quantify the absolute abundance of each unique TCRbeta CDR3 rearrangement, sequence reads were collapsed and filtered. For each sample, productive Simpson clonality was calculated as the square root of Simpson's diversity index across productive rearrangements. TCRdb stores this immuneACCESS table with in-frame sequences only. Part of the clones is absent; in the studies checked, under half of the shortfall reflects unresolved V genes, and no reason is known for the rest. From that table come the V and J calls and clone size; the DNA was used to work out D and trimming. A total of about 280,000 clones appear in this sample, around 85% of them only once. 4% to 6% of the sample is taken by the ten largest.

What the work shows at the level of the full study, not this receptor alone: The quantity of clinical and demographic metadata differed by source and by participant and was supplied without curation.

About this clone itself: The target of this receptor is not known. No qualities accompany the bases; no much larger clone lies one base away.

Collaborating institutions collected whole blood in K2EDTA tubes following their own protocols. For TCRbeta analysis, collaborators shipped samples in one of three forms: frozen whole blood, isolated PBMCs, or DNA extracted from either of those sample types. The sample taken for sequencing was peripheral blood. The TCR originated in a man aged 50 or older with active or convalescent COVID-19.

The CDR3 region: CASSSDPGTGNEKLFF. The DNA sequence is as follows: TGTGCCAGCAGCTCAGACCCCGGGACAGGGAACGAAAAACTGTTTTTT. The V and J segments used are TRBV7-8 and TRBJ1-4, with 9 bases aligning to TRBD1. Measured from the cysteine to the phenylalanine, the CDR3 is 16 residues long. The entry retains the CDR3 DNA only, 48 bases that are in frame from base 1. CDR1 and CDR2 are read off the germline V gene as SGHVS and FQNEAQ. Germline trimming amounts to 4 bases on V and 8 bases on J, with 11 as the count of junction bases outside the gene matches.